This TCR beta chain originates from a study of T cell changes during pregnancy in multiple sclerosis. Measured with immunoSEQ multiplex PCR; TCRdb has only the in-frame clones, and not every one. The sample has roughly 100,000 clones; about 89% are singletons. This CDR3 has 13 amino acids. Germline assignment: CDR1 MNHEY and CDR2 SVGAGI. The ends were cut back, 6 bases at V and 6 bases at J, with 11 bases in the middle. The rearrangement links TRBV6-5 to TRBJ2-2; TRBD2 is a possible D gene (7 bases). The source was peripheral blood, collected before pregnancy. The TCR sequence derives from a female donor with multiple sclerosis, enrolled in a pregnancy study. CDR3 bases: TGTGCCAGCAGGTGGGGGGGGCCCGGGGAGCTGTTTTTT. Translation: CASRWGGPGELFF.